The 21 T cell receptor beta chains below all came from one sample that was sequenced in a study of blood T cell repertoires in COVID-19. Some clones are missing from TCRdb's copy, which holds only in-frame ones; the method was immunoSEQ multiplex PCR. The sample includes approximately 340,000 clones, about 86% of them seen just once. Material for sequencing was peripheral blood. Receptors originate from a young man with active or convalescent COVID-19.

This clone has a handful of counts. V usage is TRBV5-1 and J usage is TRBJ1-3; tentative D call: TRBD1 (6 bases). The CDR3 has 14 residues. Per the germline V gene, CDR1 is SGHRS and CDR2 is YFSETQ. Trimming stripped 1 base from V and 4 bases from J, with 9 bases between. CDR3 protein: CASSLSGDGNTIYF. DNA of the CDR3: TGCGCCAGCAGCTTGTCAGGGGACGGAAACACCATATATTTT.

The chain uses TRBV7-9 and TRBJ2-3; TRBD1 aligns across 9 bases. Germline loops: CDR1 SEHNR, CDR2 FQNEAQ (reference sequence). The CDR3 loop spans 15 amino acids. Trimming cost V 5 bases and J 5 bases; bases outside gene matches: 8. CDR3 residues: CASSHTGGAGDTQYF. CDR3 coding DNA: TGTGCCAGCAGCCATACAGGGGGCGCGGGAGATACGCAGTATTTT.

This chain connects TRBV19 to TRBJ1-5; D perhaps matches TRBD1 (5 bases). This CDR3 comprises 15 residues. Germline loops: CDR1 LNHDA, CDR2 SQIVND (reference sequence). The V end was cut by 0 bases, the J end by 5 bases, with 11 bases between. The CDR3 reads CASSIDGVGDQPQHF. In DNA, the CDR3 is TGTGCCAGTAGTATAGATGGCGTAGGGGATCAGCCCCAGCATTTT.

This rearrangement joins TRBV21-1 to TRBJ2-7; the table's D call of TRBD2 was not tested on the DNA. TRBV21-1 is shown as a pseudogene. The CDR3 is 16 residues long. The CDR3 DNA sequence: TGTGCCAGCAGCAAACCCATTAGCGGGAGTTCCTACGAGCAGTACTTC. It translates to CASSKPISGSSYEQYF.

The chain uses TRBV11-2 and TRBJ1-1; D gene unclear. Germline V gives CDR1 SGHAT, CDR2 FQNNGV. V was pared by 1 base and J by 7 bases, with 10 bases between. The CDR3 has 13 amino acids. In nucleotides, the CDR3 is TGTGCCAGCAGCTTAGGGGAGGGCATTGAAGCTTTCTTT. Amino acids: CASSLGEGIEAFF. Full variable domain (remainder filled in from reference TRBV11-2 and TRBJ1-1): EAGVAQSPRYKIIEKRQSVAFWCNPISGHATLYWYQQILGQGPKLLIQFQNNGVVDDSQLPKDRFSAERLKGVDSTLKIQPAKLEDSAVYLCASSLGEGIEAFFGQGTRLTVV.

The chain uses TRBV5-4 and TRBJ1-4, with a weak D call TRBD1 (6 bases). The ends were cut back, 0 bases at V and 2 bases at J, with 14 bases in the middle. Germline CDR1 SGHNT, CDR2 YYREEE (reference sequence). The CDR3 totals 17 residues. CDR3 sequence: CASSLGPGGATNEKLFF. DNA for the CDR3: TGTGCCAGCAGCTTGGGCCCGGGGGGCGCTACTAATGAAAAACTGTTTTTT.

The chain employs TRBV25-1 and TRBJ1-5, with a possible D match to TRBD1 (5 bases). Trimming pared 4 bases from V and 5 bases from J, leaving 18 bases between. Germline loops: CDR1 MGHDK, CDR2 SYGVNS. The CDR3 covers 16 residues. CDR3 sequence reads: CASSGTFVPGDQPQHF. CDR3 nucleotide sequence: TGTGCCAGCAGTGGGACCTTCGTCCCGGGGGATCAGCCCCAGCATTTT.

The chain joins TRBV5-6 to TRBJ1-5; tentatively, D is TRBD1 (6 bases). CDR1 and CDR2 from the germline V gene are SGHDT and YYEEEE. The CDR3 length is 15 residues. V lost 4 bases and J 4 bases, leaving 15 bases between the germline ends. The DNA of the CDR3 is TGTGCCAGCAGCAACCGGGTCAGGGGAAATCAGCCCCAGCATTTT. It translates to CASSNRVRGNQPQHF.

This rearrangement joins TRBV6-1 to TRBJ1-4; D is possibly TRBD1 (5 bases). V gave up 7 bases and J gave up 5 bases, with 17 bases separating them. This CDR3 is 15 amino acids long. CDR1 and CDR2 (germline): MNHNS, SASEGT. This CDR3 is CASTRLGGGNEKLFF. The DNA for the CDR3 is TGTGCCAGCACCCGACTGGGTGGGGGGAATGAAAAACTGTTTTTT.

The chain is built from TRBV7-9 and TRBJ2-7; 9 bases are a match to TRBD1. V shed 8 bases and J 5 bases; nucleotides not matched to a gene: 4. The CDR3 runs 12 residues. Looked up from germline, CDR1 is SEHNR and CDR2 is FQNEAQ (reference sequence). CDR3 amino acids: CASRDRDHEQYF. The CDR3 DNA is TGTGCCAGCCGGGACAGGGACCACGAGCAGTACTTC.

The V and J genes are TRBV5-1 and TRBJ2-2, with TRBD2 identical over 9 bases. This CDR3 has 15 residues. CDR1 is SGHRS, CDR2 YFSETQ, per germline. After removal of 2 bases from V and 5 bases from J, the junction contained 4 bases not matched to a gene. Written as DNA, the CDR3 is TGCGCCAGCAGCTTCCTGGCGGGAGGGACCGGGGAGCTGTTTTTT. Amino acids: CASSFLAGGTGELFF. Together with reference TRBV5-1 and TRBJ2-2, the CDR3 gives the full variable domain: KAGVTQTPRYLIKTRGQQVTLSCSPISGHRSVSWYQQTPGQGLQFLFEYFSETQRNKGNFPGRFSGRQFSNSRSEMNVSTLELGDSALYLCASSFLAGGTGELFFGEGSRLTVL.

This rearrangement joins TRBV6-5 to TRBJ1-2; 7 nucleotides match TRBD1. Germline trimming cut 6 bases from V and 5 bases from J; bases unmatched to any gene: 9. Per germline, CDR1 MNHEY and CDR2 SVGAGI. There are 14 residues in the CDR3. The CDR3 nucleotides read TGTGCCAGCAGGGGCCCGACAGGGAGTTATGGCTACACCTTC. This gives the protein CASRGPTGSYGYTF.

This chain joins TRBV5-1 and TRBJ2-2; no definite D call. Germline lookup yields CDR1 SGHRS and CDR2 YFSETQ. This CDR3 contains 14 residues. The V end lost 4 bases, the J end lost 2 bases, and 9 bases lay between the germline ends. CDR3 protein: CASSIPTNTGELFF. Written as DNA, the CDR3 is TGCGCCAGCAGCATCCCAACAAACACCGGGGAGCTGTTTTTT.

The V call is TRBV12-3 or TRBV12-4, the J call TRBJ2-1; possible D gene TRBD2, 6 bases. Trimming left V 5 bases short and J 9 bases short, with 8 bases between. The CDR3 has 11 amino acids. The CDR3 loop reads CASSRLVEQFF. Written as DNA, the CDR3 is TGTGCCAGCAGTCGACTAGTTGAGCAGTTCTTC.

The gene calls are TRBV19 and TRBJ1-4; 9 positions match TRBD1. The J segment lost 8 bases and the V segment lost 6 bases, leaving 10 bases of the junction unmatched. There are 15 residues in the CDR3. Per the germline V gene, CDR1 is LNHDA and CDR2 is SQIVND (reference sequence). CDR3 in amino acids: CASRNWDRDTEKLFF. DNA of the CDR3: TGTGCCAGTAGAAACTGGGACAGGGATACGGAAAAACTGTTTTTT.

The rearrangement links TRBV20-1 to TRBJ1-1; no firm D call. This CDR3 is built from 11 residues. Deletions cut 6 bases from V and 10 bases from J, with 15 bases between. Germline V lookup: CDR1 DFQATT, CDR2 SNEGSKA (reference sequence). CDR3 coding DNA: TGCAGTGCCCGAGTCGGGGTCCGAGCTTTCTTT. Protein product: CSARVGVRAFF.

This chain links TRBV10-3 with TRBJ2-7; 9 positions agree with TRBD2. The junction had 4 bases not matched to a gene; V was cut back by 0 bases and J by 4 bases. This CDR3 has 15 residues. Germline-derived CDR1 and CDR2 are ENHRY and SYGVKD. This CDR3 is CAISESSLAGYEQYF. CDR3 nucleotides: TGTGCCATCAGTGAGTCGAGTCTAGCGGGGTACGAGCAGTACTTC.

The chain combines TRBV27 with TRBJ2-1; 7 bases are a match to TRBD1. Germline V gives CDR1 MNHEY, CDR2 SMNVEV (reference sequence). There are 14 residues in the CDR3. Trimming at V came to 3 bases and at J to 4 bases, leaving 3 bases not matched to a gene. The CDR3 DNA reads as TGTGCCAGCAGTTTCCGGGACAGATACAATGAGCAGTTCTTC. This sequence encodes CASSFRDRYNEQFF.

The chain couples TRBV2 to TRBJ2-7, with 11 bases aligning to TRBD2. The CDR3 has 17 amino acids. V lost 7 bases, J lost 1 base, and 12 bases stayed unmatched. Germline-derived CDR1 and CDR2 are SNHLY and FYNNEI. CDR3 residues: CASNGVSTSGSSYEQYF. DNA of the CDR3: TGTGCCAGCAACGGAGTGTCCACTAGCGGGAGTTCCTACGAGCAGTACTTC.

The gene calls are TRBV30 and TRBJ2-7; 7 bases agree with TRBD1. The CDR3 sequence is 13 residues long. The J segment lost 6 bases and the V segment lost 5 bases, leaving 10 bases of the junction unmatched. CDR1 and CDR2 (germline): GTSNPN, SVGIG (reference sequence). The CDR3 is CAWARTGQGEQYF. Written as DNA, the CDR3 is TGTGCCTGGGCCCGGACAGGCCAAGGCGAGCAGTACTTC.

This clone occurred once. The rearrangement uses TRBV28 and TRBJ2-7, with 12 bases identical to TRBD2. Losses at the gene ends were 0 bases for V and 5 bases for J; bases not matched to a gene: 2. The CDR3 loop spans 15 amino acids. Per the germline V gene, CDR1 is MDHEN and CDR2 is SYDVKM. The CDR3 DNA follows: TGTGCCAGCAGTTTATGGACTAGCGGGAGCAACGAGCAGTACTTC. Translated, it gives CASSLWTSGSNEQYF.